The next 30 T cell receptor beta chains were all read from a single sample in a study of T cell repertoires in cytomegalovirus infection. TCRdb reprocessed the reads via MiXCR and lists one record per CDR3 protein. This table has nearly 550,000 distinct CDR3 sequences, approximately 15% appearing once. The sample consisted of CD8+ T cells from PBMCs. The receptors derive from a human donor in good health (CMV status not recorded). Some clones in this sample may be carry-over from other donors' samples.

This clonotype was detected many times. The chain recombines TRBV4-1 with TRBJ2-3; a weak D match, TRBD1 (6 bases). CDR1 MGHRA and CDR2 YSYEKL come from the germline V gene. CDR3 length: 16 amino acids. Trimming cost V 2 bases and J 6 bases, with 18 bases left between them. The CDR3 bases are TGCGCCAGCAGCCAACCCCCGACAGGCCCCAGGGATACGCAGTATTTT. It yields the protein CASSQPPTGPRDTQYF.

This clonotype was detected ten times or more. The CDR3 reads CASSLGDRGYYEQYF. CDR3 DNA: TGTGCCAGCAGCTTAGGGGACAGGGGATACTACGAGCAGTACTTC. The chain combines TRBV7-9 with TRBJ2-7, with TRBD1 identical over 10 bases. V shed 1 base, J shed 3 bases, and the junction held 3 bases outside the gene matches. CDR3 length: 15 amino acids. CDR1 is SEHNR, CDR2 FQNEAQ, per germline (reference sequence).

Ten or more counts support this clonotype. This rearrangement joins TRBV7-6 to TRBJ1-4, with D unresolved. The ends were cut back, 0 bases at V and 7 bases at J, with 6 bases in the middle. The CDR3 is 13 amino acids. CDR1 is SGHVS, CDR2 FNYEAQ, per germline. The DNA of the CDR3 is TGTGCCAGCAGCTTAGCGATGGGTGAAAAACTGTTTTTT. This gives the protein CASSLAMGEKLFF.

This clonotype occurred many times. This chain joins TRBV7-9 and TRBJ2-2; no definite D call. V was trimmed by 1 base and J by 3 bases, leaving 6 bases between them. There are 14 residues in the CDR3. Germline assignment: CDR1 SEHNR and CDR2 FQNEAQ (reference sequence). The CDR3 is CASSLDYYTGELFF. The CDR3 DNA follows: TGTGCCAGCAGCTTAGACTATTACACCGGGGAGCTGTTTTTT.

There are many counts of this clonotype. The CDR3: CASSPRTGEYEQYF. As DNA, the CDR3 is TGTGCCAGCAGCCCTCGGACAGGGGAGTACGAGCAGTACTTC. The V gene is TRBV27, the J gene TRBJ2-7; 9 bases align to TRBD1. Germline V gene data show CDR1 as MNHEY and CDR2 as SMNVEV (reference sequence). The CDR3 contains 14 residues. Losses at the gene ends were 6 bases for V and 4 bases for J; bases not matched to a gene: 7.

In DNA form, the CDR3 reads TGTGCCAGCAGCAGGGACAGGGCCTCCTACAATGAGCAGTTCTTC. Encoded protein: CASSRDRASYNEQFF. The rearrangement uses TRBV6-1 and TRBJ2-1; the match to TRBD1 covers 9 bases. Germline CDR1 reads MNHNS; CDR2 reads SASEGT. Trimming removed 6 bases from V and 0 bases from J; junction bases left unmatched: 3. The CDR3 spans 15 residues.

The chain recombines TRBV12-3 or TRBV12-4 with TRBJ2-1, with TRBD2 matching over 8 bases. The CDR3 loop spans 15 amino acids. The junction had 8 bases not matched to a gene; V was cut back by 6 bases and J by 4 bases. As DNA, the CDR3 is TGTGCCAGCAGCCCTATAGCGGGGATTTACAATGAGCAGTTCTTC. It encodes CASSPIAGIYNEQFF.

Remarks on this clonotype: It may be a read error: a sequence one base away is much more abundant. This chain uses TRBV6-2 or TRBV6-3 with TRBJ2-3, with unresolved D. Trimming took 0 bases from V and 2 from J, leaving 9 bases between them. Germline V CDR1 and CDR2: MNHEY, SVGEGT. The CDR3 length is 15 residues. CDR3 in amino acids: CASSYSRGYTDTQYF. For the CDR3, the DNA is TGTGCCAGCAGTTACTCGCGCGGATACACAGATACGCAGTATTTT.

V is TRBV19 and J is TRBJ1-2; 7 positions match TRBD1. The CDR3 contains 15 residues. Germline assignment: CDR1 LNHDA and CDR2 SQIVND (reference sequence). After removal of 5 bases from V and 4 bases from J, the junction contained 10 bases not matched to a gene. CDR3 DNA sequence: TGTGCCAGTAGTTTGATCCGGGACAGAAGCTATGGCTACACCTTC. Protein product: CASSLIRDRSYGYTF.

This clonotype was recorded once. Written as DNA, the CDR3 is TGTGCCAGAAGCTTGGAAAGGGCGCGGTATAGCTCCTACAATGAGCAGTTCTTC. It yields the protein CARSLERARYSSYNEQFF. The chain couples TRBV5-3 to TRBJ2-1; no firm D call. TRBV5-3 is noted as an ORF with a role that remains uncertain. Trimming shortened V by 0 bases and J by 0 bases, and 16 bases separated the two germline ends. This CDR3 is built from 18 residues.

In its sample, this clonotype was seen many times. The chain recombines TRBV7-6 with TRBJ2-1; 8 nucleotides agree with TRBD2. This CDR3 is built from 19 residues. J gave up 2 bases and V 1 base, and 13 bases lay outside the gene matches. Germline lookup yields CDR1 SGHVS and CDR2 FNYEAQ. In DNA, the CDR3 is TGTGCCAGCAGCTTAGGTCGAGCGGGAGTTCCTCTCCCCTACAATGAGCAGTTCTTC. Translated: CASSLGRAGVPLPYNEQFF.

Ten or more counts support this clonotype. The chain employs TRBV7-6 and TRBJ2-7; no firm D call. Trimming left V 2 bases short and J 1 base short, with 15 bases between. CDR1 is SGHVS, CDR2 FNYEAQ, per germline. The CDR3 has 16 residues. In nucleotides, the CDR3 is TGTGCCAGCAGCTTAAGGGTCGGTACTACTTCCTACGAGCAGTACTTC. It translates to CASSLRVGTTSYEQYF. Combining the CDR3 with reference TRBV7-6 and TRBJ2-7 gives the whole variable domain GAGVSQSPRYKVTKRGQDVALRCDPISGHVSLYWYRQALGQGPEFLTYFNYEAQQDKSGLPNDRFSAERPEGSISTLTIQRTEQRDSAMYRCASSLRVGTTSYEQYFGPGTRLTVT.

The CDR3 nucleotides read TGTGCCAGTAGTCCCCCCTGTGATGCTCAGCCCCAGCATTTT. Its protein product is CASSPPCDAQPQHF. The chain couples TRBV19 to TRBJ1-5; D gene unclear. CDR1 is LNHDA and CDR2 is SQIVND in the germline V gene (reference sequence). Trimming left V 5 bases short and J 6 bases short, with 14 bases between. The CDR3 has 14 amino acids.

This clonotype occurred a few times. This chain joins TRBV18 and TRBJ2-1; D possibly corresponds to TRBD2 (5 bases). V lost 3 bases and J 8 bases, leaving 14 bases between the germline ends. The CDR3 is 14 residues long. The germline CDR1 and CDR2 sequences are KGHSH and LQKENI. CDR3 loop: CASSPSGGPDEQFF. Here the CDR3 DNA reads TGTGCCAGCTCACCGAGCGGAGGCCCGGATGAGCAGTTCTTC. The full variable domain, its missing parts supplied by reference TRBV18 and TRBJ2-1, is NAGVMQNPRHLVRRRGQEARLRCSPMKGHSHVYWYRQLPEEGLKFMVYLQKENIIDESGMPKERFSAEFPKEGPSILRIQQVVRGDSAAYFCASSPSGGPDEQFFGPGTRLTVL.

This clonotype showed up just a few times. The V call is TRBV28, the J call TRBJ2-1; TRBD2 aligns across 8 bases. The germline CDR1 and CDR2 sequences are MDHEN and SYDVKM. This CDR3 comprises 17 residues. Unmatched junction bases numbered 11, after V lost 5 bases and J lost 2 bases. CDR3 region: CASSLVVRREAYNEQFF. CDR3 sequence (DNA): TGTGCCAGCAGTCTCGTCGTAAGGCGGGAGGCCTACAATGAGCAGTTCTTC.

Comment on this clonotype: Without the conserved terminal phenylalanine or tryptophan, this CDR3 likely stems from a read error. This chain connects TRBV12-3 or TRBV12-4 to TRBJ2-2; the D is unclear. The CDR3 totals 18 residues. The CDR3 DNA is TGTGCAAGCAGTTTAGCCCCGACGATCCCCTTAAACACCGGGGAGCTGTTTTTA. This translates into CASSLAPTIPLNTGELFL.

The J gene is TRBJ2-2, the V gene TRBV27, with TRBD2 matching over 8 bases. The V gene's germline CDR1 is MNHEY and CDR2 SMNVEV (reference sequence). The CDR3 runs 13 residues. Germline trimming cut 7 bases from V and 5 bases from J; bases unmatched to any gene: 3. Written as DNA, the CDR3 is TGTGCCAGCAACGGGGGGGGTACCGGGGAGCTGTTTTTT. This codes for CASNGGGTGELFF.

This clonotype was counted many times. The chain uses TRBV5-6 and TRBJ2-1; 7 positions agree with TRBD2. CDR3 size: 16 residues. Trimming took 0 bases from V and 5 from J; bases not matched to a gene: 8. In germline, CDR1 is SGHDT, CDR2 YYEEEE. The DNA of the CDR3 is TGTGCCAGCAGCTTGGGGGGGAGGGCCGGGAACAATGAGCAGTTCTTC. This gives the protein CASSLGGRAGNNEQFF.

This clonotype was recorded at least ten times. The chain employs TRBV7-9 and TRBJ1-5, with D unresolved. Germline V gene data show CDR1 as SEHNR and CDR2 as FQNEAQ (reference sequence). V gave up 5 bases and J gave up 6 bases, with 14 bases separating them. The CDR3 runs 14 residues. The CDR3 nucleotides are TGTGCCAGCAGCCCCCCCGGGAGAAGTCAGCCCCAGCATTTT. Its translation is CASSPPGRSQPQHF.

J is TRBJ2-2 and V is TRBV19; D is perhaps TRBD1 (5 bases). Germline CDR1 is LNHDA and CDR2 is SQIVND (reference sequence). CDR3 length: 15 residues. V dropped 10 bases and J dropped 0 bases, with 15 bases sitting between them. CDR3 region: CATSGGRANTGELFF. The CDR3 DNA follows: TGTGCCACCTCTGGCGGCAGGGCGAACACCGGGGAGCTGTTTTTT.

Ten or more counts support this clonotype. The rearrangement joins TRBV7-2 to TRBJ2-7; no clear D gene. This CDR3 is 14 amino acids long. Germline V CDR1 and CDR2: SGHTA, FQGNSA. V was clipped by 5 bases and J by 2 bases, with 13 bases between them. CDR3 amino acids: CASSPPEIPYEQYF. The CDR3 DNA sequence: TGTGCCAGCAGCCCCCCCGAGATCCCCTACGAGCAGTACTTC. Combining the CDR3 with reference TRBV7-2 and TRBJ2-7 gives the whole variable domain GAGVSQSPSNKVTEKGKDVELRCDPISGHTALYWYRQSLGQGLEFLIYFQGNSAPDKSGLPSDRFSAERTGGSVSTLTIQRTQQEDSAVYLCASSPPEIPYEQYFGPGTRLTVT.

The genes are TRBV27 and TRBJ2-7, with 10 nucleotides matching TRBD1. V shed 11 bases, J shed 0 bases, and the junction held 10 bases outside the gene matches. Germline lookup yields CDR1 MNHEY and CDR2 SMNVEV (reference sequence). The CDR3 extends over 15 amino acids. The CDR3 DNA follows: TGTGCCCGCGCGCCTCGGGACAGGGGCTCCTACGAGCAGTACTTC. Translation gives CARAPRDRGSYEQYF.

This clonotype was seen ten or more times. This sequence joins TRBV5-5 and TRBJ2-3; D unresolved. Trimming shortened V by 2 bases and J by 5 bases, and 6 bases separated the two germline ends. This CDR3 region has 12 residues. Germline V lookup: CDR1 SGHKS, CDR2 YYEKEE (reference sequence). CDR3 DNA: TGTGCCAGCAGCTTCATGGAAGATACGCAGTATTTT. Translation: CASSFMEDTQYF.

This clonotype was found a few times. This sequence joins TRBV2 and TRBJ2-7; 9 bases agree with TRBD2. The V segment lost 6 bases and the J segment 5 bases; nucleotides outside the gene matches: 11. This CDR3 spans 15 amino acids. Germline V gives CDR1 SNHLY, CDR2 FYNNEI. CDR3 amino acids: CASRLLAGAPHEQYF. CDR3 DNA: TGTGCCAGCAGATTATTAGCGGGGGCCCCCCACGAGCAGTACTTC.

This clonotype has just a few counts. The V gene is TRBV19, the J gene TRBJ2-1; no firm D call. This CDR3 spans 15 amino acids. Trimming removed 6 bases at V and 0 bases at J, with 12 bases between. Germline CDR1 LNHDA, CDR2 SQIVND (reference sequence). As DNA, the CDR3 is TGTGCCAGTAGCCCAGCGCTCAGCTCCTACAATGAGCAGTTCTTC. This gives the protein CASSPALSSYNEQFF. The full variable domain, with the rest looked up from reference TRBV19 and TRBJ2-1, is DGGITQSPKYLFRKEGQNVTLSCEQNLNHDAMYWYRQDPGQGLRLIYYSQIVNDFQKGDIAEGYSVSREKKESFPLTVTSAQKNPTAFYLCASSPALSSYNEQFFGPGTRLTVL.

This clonotype was observed a few times. This chain joins TRBV19 and TRBJ1-1; TRBD1 matches 8 bases. Per the germline V gene, CDR1 is LNHDA and CDR2 is SQIVND (reference sequence). The CDR3 length is 15 residues. V lost 9 bases and J lost 5; bases outside the gene matches: 14. CDR3 residues: CASLGQGRFGTEAFF. The CDR3 DNA is TGTGCCAGCCTTGGACAGGGACGTTTCGGGACTGAAGCTTTCTTT.

Ten or more counts support this clonotype. This chain uses TRBV6-1 with TRBJ1-1; maybe TRBD1 (5 bases). V was shortened by 10 bases and J by 2 bases, with 11 bases between the two germline ends. CDR3 size: 12 residues. The V gene's germline CDR1 is MNHNS and CDR2 SASEGT. The CDR3: CATGHLNTEAFF. In DNA, the CDR3 is TGTGCCACCGGACACTTAAACACTGAAGCTTTCTTT.

V usage is TRBV7-9 and J usage is TRBJ2-7, with 9 bases fitting TRBD1. The CDR3 runs 15 residues. J lost 3 bases, V lost 0 bases, and 3 bases had no gene match. Germline CDR1 reads SEHNR; CDR2 reads FQNEAQ (reference sequence). The CDR3 sequence is CASSLAGQGVYEQYF. Here the CDR3 DNA reads TGTGCCAGCAGCTTAGCGGGACAGGGAGTCTACGAGCAGTACTTC.

The V gene is TRBV5-6, the J gene TRBJ2-5; 7 bases agree with TRBD1. The length of the CDR3 is 14 residues. V lost 3 bases, J lost 5 bases, and 7 bases stayed unmatched. Germline values: CDR1 SGHDT, CDR2 YYEEEE. The CDR3 bases are TGTGCCAGCAGCTCATTGACAGGGTTGGAGACCCAGTACTTC. Its protein product is CASSSLTGLETQYF. Filled out from reference TRBV5-6 and TRBJ2-5, the complete variable domain reads DAGVTQSPTHLIKTRGQQVTLRCSPKSGHDTVSWYQQALGQGPQFIFQYYEEEERQRGNFPDRFSGHQFPNYSSELNVNALLLGDSALYLCASSSLTGLETQYFGPGTRLLVL.

The chain employs TRBV28 and TRBJ1-1; TRBD1 might be the D (5 bases). Germline V CDR1 and CDR2: MDHEN, SYDVKM. Between the trimmed V and J ends, which lost 8 bases and 0 bases, there was a span of 19 bases. CDR3 length: 16 residues. The CDR3 loop reads CASGPRWGEMNTEAFF. In DNA, the CDR3 is TGTGCCAGCGGCCCTCGATGGGGGGAAATGAACACTGAAGCTTTCTTT.